This T cell receptor beta chain originates from a study of T cells after yellow fever vaccination. Overall study findings and caveats: Clonotypes appearing in both CD4 and CD8 compartments existed, and their share was small. Abundant bulk-population clonotypes could contaminate the FACS-sorted repertoires.

About this clonotype itself: The antigen is unknown. The germline gene is not matched at one end of the junction; a read error may be the cause.

The TCR cDNA carried a universal primer site and UMIs from 5'RACE template switching. TCRdb reprocessed the 5' RACE reads via MiXCR and lists one record per CDR3 protein. The data contain roughly 300,000 distinct CDR3 sequences, roughly 7.5% of them singletons. CDR1 ENHRY and CDR2 SYGVKD come from the germline V gene. CDR3 length: 14 residues. The chain couples TRBV10-3 to TRBJ1-5; D gene unclear. Material: PBMCs, obtained around 45 days after the first yellow fever vaccination. The sequence derives from a man between 18 and 29 years old who received the YFV17D yellow fever vaccine. CDR3: CAIIESAVGQPQHF. CDR3 in DNA: TGTGCCATCATTGAGTCTGCGGTGGGTCAGCCCCAGCATTTT.